These T cell receptor beta chains were read from a single sample in a study of blood T cell repertoires in COVID-19. Sequencing used immunoSEQ multiplex PCR; TCRdb keeps in-frame clones, though not all of them. This sample has roughly 47,000 clones, with 80% to 90% found just once. Sequenced: peripheral blood. All receptors derive from a woman aged 80 or over with COVID-19, enrolled during active disease. Both conserved end residues are part of each CDR3. A D gene is named only where the DNA matches it firmly. For some rows the clone size is stated as once, few or many, or as a class when expanded; others skip it.

.	TRBJ1-6	TRBV13	.	CASSLGPPQSVPNYNSPLHF	TGTGCCAGCAGCTTAGGGCCCCCTCAGTCAGTGCCGAACTATAATTCACCCCTCCACTTT
.	TRBJ2-7	TRBV3-1/TRBV3-2	TRBD1	CASSHRDRGFDEQYF	TGTGCCAGCAGCCACAGGGACAGGGGGTTCGACGAGCAGTACTTC
.	TRBJ1-1	TRBV19	.	CASSDREVGVNTEAFF	TGTGCCAGTAGTGACCGCGAGGTCGGGGTGAACACTGAAGCTTTCTTT
.	TRBJ1-2	TRBV18	.	CASSPDKLYYGYTF	TGTGCCAGCTCACCAGACAAGCTTTACTATGGCTACACCTTC
few	TRBJ1-3	TRBV28	.	CASRGLGGSGNTIYF	TGTGCCAGCAGGGGGTTGGGGGGCTCTGGAAACACCATATATTTT
.	TRBJ1-5	TRBV2	TRBD1	CASSEAPGGRNQPQHF	TGTGCCAGCAGTGAAGCGCCAGGGGGCCGTAATCAGCCCCAGCATTTT
once	TRBJ1-1	TRBV7-9	.	CASSFSQNTEAFF	TGTGCCAGCAGCTTTTCCCAGAACACTGAAGCTTTCTTT
.	TRBJ1-6	TRBV7-2	.	CASSSEMFNSPLHF	TGTGCCAGCAGCTCGGAGATGTTTAATTCACCCCTCCACTTT
.	TRBJ2-1	TRBV6-4	TRBD1	CASSESRTGGNEQFF	TGTGCCAGCAGCGAGAGCCGGACAGGGGGCAATGAGCAGTTCTTC
.	TRBJ1-2	TRBV24-1	.	CATSDLGGYTF	TGTGCCACCAGTGATCTTGGCGGCTACACCTTC
.	TRBJ2-2	TRBV7-9	TRBD2	CASSLGGLAGAVGELFF	TGTGCCAGCAGCTTAGGGGGACTAGCGGGAGCGGTCGGGGAGCTGTTTTTT
.	TRBJ2-1	TRBV2	TRBD2	CASNLAGAYNEQFF	TGTGCCAGCAACCTAGCGGGGGCCTACAATGAGCAGTTCTTC
.	TRBJ2-2	TRBV9	.	CASSVVGSVTGELFF	TGTGCCAGCAGCGTAGTAGGTAGCGTCACCGGGGAGCTGTTTTTT